What follows are 16 T cell receptor beta chains derived from one specimen sequenced in a study of CD8+ T cells in alopecia areata. Following RNA extraction, reverse transcription yielded cDNA that acted as the sequencing template. Data came from immunoSEQ multiplex PCR; TCRdb stores just in-frame clones and leaves some out. This table has about 200,000 clones, 50% to 60% appearing once. Treatment given: oral pan-JAK inhibitor, 5-10 mg twice daily. The material was CD4+ T cells sorted from blood, obtained at week 4, from a patient treated with tofacitinib. The receptors originated from a human donor with alopecia areata.

The rearrangement links TRBV29-1 to TRBJ2-7; no clear D gene. CDR1 is SQVTM, CDR2 ANQGSEA, per germline. V was cut by 6 bases and J by 7 bases, with 13 bases left in between. The CDR3 sequence is 11 residues long. The chain's CDR3 is CSVGDPTEQYF. The CDR3 nucleotides are TGCAGCGTGGGCGACCCGACGGAGCAGTACTTC.

This clone was seen more than once but under ten times. The same CDR3 can be traced to other DNA sequences in this sample. The chain has TRBV2 and TRBJ1-1; 7 bases align to TRBD1. V was clipped by 6 bases and J by 0 bases; unmatched bases: 4. The germline gives CDR1 SNHLY, CDR2 FYNNEI. CDR3 length equals 14 residues. The CDR3 loop reads CASRTGQLNTEAFF. DNA for the CDR3: TGTGCCAGCAGGACGGGACAGTTGAACACTGAAGCTTTCTTT.

This chain connects TRBV30 to TRBJ2-5, with 7 positions matching TRBD2. With 5 bases clipped from V and 2 bases from J, the junction kept 5 bases outside the gene matches. CDR1 is GTSNPN, CDR2 SVGIG, per germline (reference sequence). The CDR3 totals 13 residues. Here the CDR3 DNA reads TGTGCCTGGGGGAGGACTAGGCAAGAGACCCAGTACTTC. It translates to CAWGRTRQETQYF.

The chain combines TRBV2 with TRBJ2-2; TRBD2 might be the D (6 bases). The V gene's germline CDR1 is SNHLY and CDR2 FYNNEI. This CDR3 is 15 amino acids long. The V end lost 2 bases, the J end lost 5 bases, and 12 bases lay between the germline ends. This chain's CDR3 is CASSESGVGTGELFF. CDR3 nucleotides: TGTGCCAGCAGTGAATCGGGGGTAGGGACCGGGGAGCTGTTTTTT.

V gene TRBV7-9 combines with J gene TRBJ2-3; maybe TRBD1 (6 bases). The germline V gene has CDR1 SEHNR and CDR2 FQNEAQ (reference sequence). This CDR3 has 14 amino acids. V lost 5 bases and J lost 1, with 10 bases in between. The CDR3 DNA reads TGTGCCAGCAGCCCCAACAGGGGCACAGATACGCAGTATTTT. This sequence encodes CASSPNRGTDTQYF.

The V gene is TRBV6-6, the J gene TRBJ1-1; D perhaps matches TRBD1 (6 bases). CDR1 is MNHNY and CDR2 is SVGAGI in the germline V gene (reference sequence). The CDR3 is 14 residues long. With 2 bases removed from V and 0 bases from J, the gap between germline ends came to 7 bases. Here the CDR3 DNA reads TGTGCCAGCAGTTACAACAGGGTGAACACTGAAGCTTTCTTT. This codes for CASSYNRVNTEAFF.

In this sample, this clone turned up once. The chain has TRBV29-1 and TRBJ1-2; maybe TRBD1 (6 bases). The germline V gene has CDR1 SQVTM and CDR2 ANQGSEA. V lost 6 bases to trimming and J lost 3 bases, with 11 bases between them. The CDR3 loop spans 12 amino acids. The CDR3 DNA reads as TGCAGCGTAGGACAGCCGGACTATGGCTACACCTTC. Its translation: CSVGQPDYGYTF.

This chain links TRBV29-1 with TRBJ1-2; D is ambiguous. V shed 4 bases and J shed 4 bases, with 19 bases lying between them. Germline CDR1 and CDR2: SQVTM and ANQGSEA. The CDR3 is made up of 15 amino acids. The CDR3 is CSVGPLMTGSYGYTF. CDR3 DNA: TGCAGCGTTGGCCCGCTAATGACGGGATCCTATGGCTACACCTTC.

This clone was counted a few times. The rearrangement uses TRBV6-6 and TRBJ2-5; D not resolved. This CDR3 has 13 amino acids. Trimming removed 5 bases at V and 4 bases at J, with 11 bases between. Looked up from germline, CDR1 is MNHNY and CDR2 is SVGAGI (reference sequence). CDR3 DNA: TGTGCCAGCAGTGCTCAGGTTAGAGAGACCCAGTACTTC. Encoded protein: CASSAQVRETQYF.

This clone was seen a handful of times. The chain has TRBV7-8 and TRBJ1-6; TRBD1 is a possible D gene (5 bases). There are 15 residues in the CDR3. V was clipped by 3 bases and J by 5 bases, with 11 bases between them. CDR1 is SGHVS and CDR2 is FQNEAQ in the germline V gene. In nucleotides, the CDR3 is TGTGCCAGCAGCTTCTTCTCAGGGAATAATTCACCCCTCCACTTT. Protein product: CASSFFSGNNSPLHF.

This clone showed up just once. The rearrangement uses TRBV19 and TRBJ1-6; D not certain. Trimming left V 11 bases short and J 0 bases short, with 8 bases between. This CDR3 region has 13 residues. Germline V gene sequence: CDR1 LNHDA, CDR2 SQIVND (reference sequence). CDR3 protein: CAGRSSYNSPLHF. CDR3 nucleotides: TGTGCCGGACGAAGCTCCTATAATTCACCCCTCCACTTT.

The chain joins TRBV29-1 to TRBJ2-2; D remains ambiguous. The CDR3 is 13 residues long. Germline CDR1 SQVTM, CDR2 ANQGSEA. V lost 2 bases to trimming and J lost 2 bases, with 6 bases between them. The CDR3 protein is CSVELQNTGELFF. In nucleotides, the CDR3 is TGCAGCGTTGAATTACAAAACACCGGGGAGCTGTTTTTT.

The chain combines TRBV28 with TRBJ2-2, with TRBD1 identical over 9 bases. The CDR3 spans 14 residues. V was pared by 6 bases and J by 6 bases, with 5 bases of the junction left unmatched. The germline CDR1 and CDR2 sequences are MDHEN and SYDVKM. CDR3 in amino acids: CASRTTGGPGELFF. CDR3 in DNA: TGTGCCAGCAGGACCACAGGGGGCCCCGGGGAGCTGTTTTTT.

DNA for the CDR3: TGTGCCAGCAGCTTAGGCGGCAGCTATGGCTACACCTTC. Translated: CASSLGGSYGYTF. This chain links TRBV11-2 with TRBJ1-2, with D unclear. Germline-derived CDR1 and CDR2 are SGHAT and FQNNGV. This CDR3 contains 13 residues. Trimming left V 1 base short and J 4 bases short, with 7 bases between.

The rearrangement joins TRBV9 to TRBJ1-5; 7 nucleotides match TRBD1. Germline V CDR1 and CDR2: SGDLS, YYNGEE. Losses at the gene ends were 4 bases for V and 7 bases for J; bases not matched to a gene: 5. The length of the CDR3 is 13 residues. CDR3 in DNA: TGTGCCAGCAGCTCCCAGGGGGGGCAGCCCCAGCATTTT. It specifies CASSSQGGQPQHF.

The chain's CDR3 is CASSVSTNQETQYF. Written as DNA, the CDR3 is TGTGCCAGCAGCGTGTCGACTAACCAAGAGACCCAGTACTTC. The chain has TRBV9 and TRBJ2-5; D perhaps matches TRBD2 (5 bases). The CDR3 contains 14 residues. Germline V gives CDR1 SGDLS, CDR2 YYNGEE. The V and J ends lost 2 bases and 0 bases respectively, with 8 bases between them.